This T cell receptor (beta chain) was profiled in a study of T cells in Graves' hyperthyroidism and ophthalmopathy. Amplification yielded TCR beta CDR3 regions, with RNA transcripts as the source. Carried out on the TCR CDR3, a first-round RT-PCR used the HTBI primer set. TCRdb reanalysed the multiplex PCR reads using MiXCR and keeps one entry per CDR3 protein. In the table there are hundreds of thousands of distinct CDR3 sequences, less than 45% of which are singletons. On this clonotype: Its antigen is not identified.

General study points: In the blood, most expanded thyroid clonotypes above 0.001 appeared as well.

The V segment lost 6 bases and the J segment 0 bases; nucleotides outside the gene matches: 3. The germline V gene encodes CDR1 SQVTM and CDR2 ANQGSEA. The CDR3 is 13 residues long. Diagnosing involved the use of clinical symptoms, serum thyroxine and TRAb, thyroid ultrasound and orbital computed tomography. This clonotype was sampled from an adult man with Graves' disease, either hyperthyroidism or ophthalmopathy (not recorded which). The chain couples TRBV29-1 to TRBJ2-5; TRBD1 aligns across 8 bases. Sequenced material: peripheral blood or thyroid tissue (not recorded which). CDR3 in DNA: TGCAGCGTCAGGACAGGGTACCAAGAGACCCAGTACTTC. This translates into CSVRTGYQETQYF.